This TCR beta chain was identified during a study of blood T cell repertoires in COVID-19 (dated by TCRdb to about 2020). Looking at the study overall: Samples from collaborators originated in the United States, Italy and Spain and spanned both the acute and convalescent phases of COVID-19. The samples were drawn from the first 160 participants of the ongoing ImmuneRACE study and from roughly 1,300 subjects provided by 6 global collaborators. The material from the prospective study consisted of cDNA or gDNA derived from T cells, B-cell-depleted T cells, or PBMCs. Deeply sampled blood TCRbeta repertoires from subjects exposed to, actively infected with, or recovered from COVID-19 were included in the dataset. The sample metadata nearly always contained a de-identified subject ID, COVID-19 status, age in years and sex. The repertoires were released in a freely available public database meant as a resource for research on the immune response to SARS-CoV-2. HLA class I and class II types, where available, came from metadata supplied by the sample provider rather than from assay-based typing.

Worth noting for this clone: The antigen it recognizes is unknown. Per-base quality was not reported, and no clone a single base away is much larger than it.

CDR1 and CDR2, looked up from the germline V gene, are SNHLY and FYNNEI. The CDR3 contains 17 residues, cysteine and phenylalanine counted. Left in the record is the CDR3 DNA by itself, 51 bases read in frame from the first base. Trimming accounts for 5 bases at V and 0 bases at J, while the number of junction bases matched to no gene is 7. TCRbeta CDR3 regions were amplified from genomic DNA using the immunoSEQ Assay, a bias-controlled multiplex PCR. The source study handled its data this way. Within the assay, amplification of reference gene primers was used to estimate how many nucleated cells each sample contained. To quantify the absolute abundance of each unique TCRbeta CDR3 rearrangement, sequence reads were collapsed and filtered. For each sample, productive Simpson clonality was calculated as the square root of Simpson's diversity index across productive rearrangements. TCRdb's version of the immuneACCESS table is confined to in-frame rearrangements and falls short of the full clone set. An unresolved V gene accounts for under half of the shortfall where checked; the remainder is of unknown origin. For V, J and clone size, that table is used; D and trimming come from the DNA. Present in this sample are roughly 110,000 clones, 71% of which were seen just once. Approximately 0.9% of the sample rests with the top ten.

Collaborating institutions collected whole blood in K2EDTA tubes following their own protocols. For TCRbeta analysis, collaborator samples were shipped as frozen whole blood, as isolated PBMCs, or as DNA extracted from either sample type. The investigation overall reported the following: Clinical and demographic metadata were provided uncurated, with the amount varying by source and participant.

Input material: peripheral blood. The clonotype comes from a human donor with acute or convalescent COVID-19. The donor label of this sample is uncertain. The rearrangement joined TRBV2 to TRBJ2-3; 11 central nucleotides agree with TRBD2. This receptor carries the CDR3 CASSLDGTSGSTDTQYF. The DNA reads TGTGCCAGCAGTCTCGACGGGACTAGCGGTAGCACAGATACGCAGTATTTT.